This T cell receptor beta chain was captured in a study of CD8+ T cells in alopecia areata. Extracted RNA was reverse transcribed into cDNA, the sequencing template. Sequenced by immunoSEQ multiplex PCR; TCRdb stores in-frame clones only, minus some. The table lists 250,000 or so clones, around 67% of them singletons. Trimming stripped 0 bases from V and 4 bases from J, with 8 bases between. This CDR3 contains 14 residues. Germline V gene sequence: CDR1 SGDLS, CDR2 YYNGEE. The material sequenced was CD4+ T cells sorted from blood, taken at week 0. The V gene is TRBV9, the J gene TRBJ1-5, with D tentatively TRBD1 (5 bases). The clonotype originates from a human donor with alopecia areata. CDR3 in DNA: TGTGCCAGCAGCGTAGATGGGGGGAATCAGCCCCAGCATTTT. Its translation: CASSVDGGNQPQHF. The variable domain in full, completed from reference TRBV9 and TRBJ1-5, reads DSGVTQTPKHLITATGQRVTLRCSPRSGDLSVYWYQQSLDQGLQFLIQYYNGEERAKGNILERFSAQQFPDLHSELNLSSLELGDSALYFCASSVDGGNQPQHFGDGTRLSIL.